This section outlines one T cell receptor (beta chain) sequence together with its context. Its specific antigen is unknown. The sample holds no much larger clone one base away, and base qualities are not on file. This sample is drawn from a study of blood T cell repertoires in COVID-19 (TCRdb year 2020). The study in broad terms: Samples from collaborators originated in the United States, Italy and Spain and spanned both the acute and convalescent phases of COVID-19. The repertoires were made available in a free public database intended to serve as a resource for research on the immune response to SARS-CoV-2. Samples came from the ongoing ImmuneRACE study (first 160 participants) plus 1,254 subjects from 6 global collaborators. Deeply sampled blood TCRbeta repertoires from subjects exposed to, actively infected with, or recovered from COVID-19 were included in the dataset. HLA class I and class II types, where available, came from metadata supplied by the sample provider rather than from assay-based typing. The prospective study material was composed of cDNA or gDNA derived from T cells, B-cell-depleted T cells, or PBMCs. Nearly every sample came with metadata listing a de-identified subject ID, COVID-19 status, age in years and sex.

Participants in the prospective study were enrolled through a virtual design, were aged roughly 18 to 100 years, and lived in roughly 26 United States geographic areas. In the prospective study, participants were assigned to cohorts based on the clinical history participants reported in a screening survey and a study questionnaire. Recovered participants in ImmuneRACE Cohort 3 were defined by two consecutive negative NP/OP PCR tests, clearance by a healthcare professional, or resolution of symptoms. In the prospective study, whole blood, serum and a nasopharyngeal or oropharyngeal swab were collected from each participant by mobile phlebotomists. Additional blood draws and questionnaires over a 2-month period could optionally be provided by prospective study participants. Prospective study blood samples were shipped either frozen or at room temperature before DNA extraction. CDR1 and CDR2, looked up from the germline V gene, are SGHRS and YFSETQ. From the cysteine up to the phenylalanine, the CDR3 has a length of 14 residues. Only CDR3 DNA is held: 42 bases, read in frame from base 1. V gives up 3 bases and J gives up 6 bases, and the segment between their germline ends measures 16 bases.

TCRbeta CDR3 regions were amplified from genomic DNA using the immunoSEQ Assay, a bias-controlled multiplex PCR. As for the original processing: The number of nucleated cells in each sample was estimated by amplification of reference gene primers within the assay. To quantify the absolute abundance of each unique TCRbeta CDR3 rearrangement, sequence reads were collapsed and filtered. For each sample, productive Simpson clonality was calculated as the square root of Simpson's diversity index across productive rearrangements. The source is immuneACCESS, and TCRdb retained only in-frame sequences with V and J called. Part of the clones is not carried over; for the studies checked, unresolved V genes explain less than half of this, and the remainder is unexplained. V, J and clone size reflect that table, while D and trimming were determined from the DNA. The sample table holds about 250,000 clones, of which 75% to 90% were seen once. Of the sample, about 2.2% falls within the top ten clones.

General conclusions and limits of the study: The quantity of clinical and demographic metadata differed by source and by participant and was supplied without curation.

The sequence is built from TRBV5-1 and TRBJ2-7, with TRBD2 perhaps the D gene, on 5 matching bases. The sample was PBMCs or T cells enriched from blood (not recorded which). The TCR sequence derives from a woman aged 18-29 years who had recovered from COVID-19. The CDR3 protein is CASSSSTPGSEQYF. The nucleotide sequence is given as TGCGCCAGCAGCTCCAGTACCCCGGGATCCGAGCAGTACTTC.